This TCR beta chain was identified during a study of shared clonotypes between healthy human individuals. Note on this clone: Its target is unknown. The same CDR3 is also encoded by other DNA sequences in this sample.

This table comes from immunoSEQ multiplex PCR, and its TCRdb copy is limited to in-frame clones, with some not included. The table lists about 1.5 million clones, approximately 96% of them singletons. The CDR3 totals 12 residues. CDR1 and CDR2 (germline): KGHSH, LQKENI. Trimming took 2 bases from V and 1 from J, leaving 2 bases between them. Points from the study as a whole: Naive subsets tended to show greater estimated richness than memory subsets. Several donors shared approximately 5% of their naive CD4 clonotypes.

Sequencing was done on a sample of naive CD4+ T cells sorted from blood. Regarding subset: CD45RA+ positively selected. The clonotype comes from a man younger than 45 in good health. The V and J genes are TRBV18 and TRBJ2-5; D uncertain. In nucleotides, the CDR3 is TGTGCCAGCTCACCAGGCCAAGAGACCCAGTACTTC. Encoded protein: CASSPGQETQYF.